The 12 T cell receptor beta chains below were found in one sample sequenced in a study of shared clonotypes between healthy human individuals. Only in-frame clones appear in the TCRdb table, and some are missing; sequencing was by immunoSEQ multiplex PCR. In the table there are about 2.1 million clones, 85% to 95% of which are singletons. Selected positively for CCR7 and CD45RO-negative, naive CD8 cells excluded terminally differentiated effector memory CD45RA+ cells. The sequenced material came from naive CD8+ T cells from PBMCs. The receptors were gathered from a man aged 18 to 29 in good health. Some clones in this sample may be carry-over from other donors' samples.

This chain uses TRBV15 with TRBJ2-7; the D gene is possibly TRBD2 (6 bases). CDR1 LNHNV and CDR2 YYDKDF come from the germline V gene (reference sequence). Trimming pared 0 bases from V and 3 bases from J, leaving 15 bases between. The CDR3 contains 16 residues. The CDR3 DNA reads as TGTGCCACCAGCAGAGATCTTGGGCCCGGGGGCTACGAGCAGTACTTC. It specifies CATSRDLGPGGYEQYF.

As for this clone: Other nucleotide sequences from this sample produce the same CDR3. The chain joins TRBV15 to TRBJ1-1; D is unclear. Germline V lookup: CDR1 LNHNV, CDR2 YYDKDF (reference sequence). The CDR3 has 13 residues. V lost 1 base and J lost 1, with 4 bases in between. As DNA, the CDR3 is TGTGCCACCAGCAGAGGCAGGAACACTGAAGCTTTCTTT. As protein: CATSRGRNTEAFF.

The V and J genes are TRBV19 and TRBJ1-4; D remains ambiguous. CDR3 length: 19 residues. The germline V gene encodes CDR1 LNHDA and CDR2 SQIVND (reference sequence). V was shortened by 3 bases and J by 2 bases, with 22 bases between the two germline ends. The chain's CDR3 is CASSISDGGSVGTNEKLFF. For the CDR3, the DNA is TGTGCCAGTAGTATTTCTGACGGCGGGAGTGTGGGGACTAATGAAAAACTGTTTTTT.

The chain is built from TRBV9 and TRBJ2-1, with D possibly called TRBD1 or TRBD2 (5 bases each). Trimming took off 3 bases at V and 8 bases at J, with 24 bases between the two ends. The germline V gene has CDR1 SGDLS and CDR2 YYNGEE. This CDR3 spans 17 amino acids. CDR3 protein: CASSATYGTDFRDEQFF. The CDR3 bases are TGTGCCAGCAGCGCCACGTACGGGACGGACTTTAGGGATGAGCAGTTCTTC.

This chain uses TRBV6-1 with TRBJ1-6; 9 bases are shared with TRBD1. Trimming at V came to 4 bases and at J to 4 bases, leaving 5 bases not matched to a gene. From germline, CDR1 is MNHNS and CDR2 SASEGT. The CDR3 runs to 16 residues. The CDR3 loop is CASSARDREYNSPLHF. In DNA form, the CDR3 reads TGTGCCAGCAGTGCCCGGGACAGGGAGTATAATTCACCCCTCCACTTT.

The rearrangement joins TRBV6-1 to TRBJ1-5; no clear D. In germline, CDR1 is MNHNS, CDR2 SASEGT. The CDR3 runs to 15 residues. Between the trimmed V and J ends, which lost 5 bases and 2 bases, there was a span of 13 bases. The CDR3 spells CASSWWGEGNQPQHF. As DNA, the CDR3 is TGTGCCAGCAGTTGGTGGGGAGAGGGCAATCAGCCCCAGCATTTT.

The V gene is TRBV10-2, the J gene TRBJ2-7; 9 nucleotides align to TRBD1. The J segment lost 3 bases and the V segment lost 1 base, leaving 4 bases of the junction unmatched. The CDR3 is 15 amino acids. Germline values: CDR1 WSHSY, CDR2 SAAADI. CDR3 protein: CASSEYPGQGYEQYF. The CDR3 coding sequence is TGCGCCAGCAGTGAGTATCCGGGACAGGGCTACGAGCAGTACTTC.

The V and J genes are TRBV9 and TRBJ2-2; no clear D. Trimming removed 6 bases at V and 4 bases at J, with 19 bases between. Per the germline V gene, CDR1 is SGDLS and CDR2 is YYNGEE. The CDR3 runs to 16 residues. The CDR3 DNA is TGTGCCAGCACCCCAAACCCTGGATGGGGCACCGGGGAGCTGTTTTTT. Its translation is CASTPNPGWGTGELFF.

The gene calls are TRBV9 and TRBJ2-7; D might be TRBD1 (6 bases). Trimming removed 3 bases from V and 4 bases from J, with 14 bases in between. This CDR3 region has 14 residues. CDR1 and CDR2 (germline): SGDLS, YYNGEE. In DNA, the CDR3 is TGTGCCAGCAGCGCAGGGGATTCGGGGTACGAGCAGTACTTC. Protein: CASSAGDSGYEQYF.

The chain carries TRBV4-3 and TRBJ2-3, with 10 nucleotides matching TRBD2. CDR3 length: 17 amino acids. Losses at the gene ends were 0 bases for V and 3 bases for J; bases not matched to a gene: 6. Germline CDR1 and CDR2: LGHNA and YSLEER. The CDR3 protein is CASSQESLAGVTDTQYF. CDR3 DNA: TGCGCCAGCAGCCAAGAATCCCTAGCGGGAGTGACAGATACGCAGTATTTT.

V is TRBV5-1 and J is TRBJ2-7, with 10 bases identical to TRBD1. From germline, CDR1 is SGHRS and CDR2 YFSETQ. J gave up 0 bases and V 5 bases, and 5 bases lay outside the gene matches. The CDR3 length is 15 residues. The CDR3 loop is CASRETGGSSYEQYF. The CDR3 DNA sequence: TGCGCCAGCAGGGAGACAGGGGGCAGCTCCTACGAGCAGTACTTC.

The DNA of the CDR3 is TGTGCCAGCGGTCACACCGGGGAGCTGTTTTTT. Amino acids: CASGHTGELFF. The chain couples TRBV28 to TRBJ2-2; the D is unclear. V was shortened by 8 bases and J by 3 bases, with 4 bases between the two germline ends. The CDR3 has 11 residues. CDR1 and CDR2 from the germline V gene are MDHEN and SYDVKM.